This TCR beta chain was recovered during a study of early stage breast cancer tumors. General study points: Compared with adjacent normal breast tissue, tumors showed around 2.7-fold greater T cell density and higher clonality.

In regard to this clone: What it binds is not known.

Clones were sequenced by immunoSEQ multiplex PCR, and TCRdb holds only the in-frame ones, with some missing. The top ten hold 3.5% of the sample, which has tens of thousands of clones, 65% to 80% seen once. Germline-derived CDR1 and CDR2 are SEHNR and FQNEAQ (reference sequence). Trimming at V came to 7 bases and at J to 1 base, leaving 6 bases not matched to a gene. The CDR3 is made up of 14 amino acids. This rearrangement joins TRBV7-9 to TRBJ2-5, with 7 bases that match TRBD2. Sequencing was done on a sample of blood. The clonotype originates from a person aged 55 to 75 with breast cancer. CDR3 DNA sequence: TGTGCCAGCAACGTACGGGAGGTCCAAGAGACCCAGTACTTC. Its protein product is CASNVREVQETQYF.